This T cell receptor beta chain was captured by sequencing in a study of T cell responses to AZD1222 COVID-19 vaccine (dated by TCRdb to the early 2020s). Background for the entire study: TCR sequencing was performed for roughly 250 trial participants, of whom about 200 were given two doses of AZD1222 and 26 were given two doses of MenACWY control vaccine. Trial participants were enrolled by age into subgroups of 18-55, 56-69 and 70-plus years, and roughly 150, 30 and 60 TCR-sequenced participants, respectively, were included in these subgroups.

In light of the paper, this sample's time point label describes: about 28 days (+/-7) after the second vaccine dose. AZD1222 recipients whose second dose came at about 4 weeks and those whose second dose came at about 12 weeks were combined into one group, since spike-specific TCR depth and breadth did not differ between the two schedules. Vaccinee samples were obtained from the UK trials COV001 and COV002, which included a single-blind randomized controlled phase 2/3 trial of AZD1222 (ChAdOx1 nCoV-19) in healthy adults. Trial participant PBMC samples were collected at day 0 and day 28 after the second dose for TCRbeta chain sequencing. The full study reports these points: In the small 56-69-year group, the increase in depth fell short of significance, most likely because of low power. After two AZD1222 doses, spike-specific TCR breadth and depth were significantly higher than at day 0 and than in MenACWY recipients. The whole spike protein was spanned by vaccine-associated CD4 TCRs, and dominant responses were seen in regions 160-218 and 743-854. Conclusions about previously exposed vaccinees are limited because only six or seven AZD1222 recipients were SARS-CoV-2 seropositive at baseline. Reportedly, almost half of the unique spike-specific TCRs recognized epitopes lying outside the regions that are mutated in the B.1.351 and B.1.1.7 variants. Participants were mostly white British, with more females than males. The authors suggested clonal diversity may have been underestimated. Because no day 14 peak-response samples were available, repertoires were characterized only after the peak T cell response.

Taken from the germline V gene (reference sequence), the CDR1 and CDR2 loops are LNHNV and YYDKDF. Here V drops 5 bases and J drops 2 bases, and the junction holds 5 bases not matched to any gene. Its CDR3 holds 15 amino acids, cysteine through phenylalanine. The kept DNA is CDR3 alone, 45 bases in frame from the first base. Comments on this clone: Its cognate antigen has yet to be identified. No base-level quality is on record; no much larger clone is a single base apart.

The CDR3 regions of human TCRbeta chains were analyzed by immunosequencing. As for how the authors treated the data: Repertoire TCRs were checked for matches against a reference library of SARS-CoV-2-specific TCRs that had been generated using the MIRA antigen-specificity platform. Breadth was defined as the fraction of unique TCRs that were SARS-CoV-2-associated. Depth was defined as the fraction of total T cells that were SARS-CoV-2-associated. Using the MIRA data, each spike-specific TCR was assigned both to the spike region to which the TCR was reactive and to a CD4 or CD8 class. Log10-transformed breadth and depth values were compared by one-way ANOVA with Sidak's multiple comparisons tests. TCRdb mirrors the immuneACCESS table, restricted to in-frame sequences. Some clones are absent from its copies; in checked studies, under half trace to an unresolved V gene, and the reason for the others is unknown. V and J calls and clone size are those listed in that table; D and trimming were worked out from the DNA. The sample data list 95,000 to 100,000 clones, and 80% to 95% of these were observed just once. Around 8.6% of the sample lies in the top ten.

The sample here was peripheral blood, taken 28 days after the second AZD1222 dose. The clonotype originates from an adult who received the AZD1222 COVID-19 vaccine. This chain joins TRBV15 to TRBJ1-4, and TRBD1 matches 7 of the central bases. The CDR3 region has the sequence CATSRSRGTNEKLFF. The bases are TGTGCCACCAGCCGGAGCAGGGGGACTAATGAAAAACTGTTTTTT. The reference TRBV15 and TRBJ1-4 proteins fill in what lies around the CDR3, so the full variable domain reads DAMVIQNPRYQVTQFGKPVTLSCSQTLNHNVMYWYQQKSSQAPKLLFHYYDKDFNNEADTPDNFQSRRPNTSFCFLDIRSPGLGDTAMYLCATSRSRGTNEKLFFGSGTQLSVL.